The rows below give T cell receptor beta chains drawn from one sample of a study of identical twins. MiXCR, run by TCRdb on the 5' RACE reads, gives a single entry per CDR3 protein. The top ten hold roughly 0.9% of the sample, which has about 520,000 distinct CDR3 sequences, approximately 22% seen once. Another study also made use of these data, one on T cells expressing NK-cell markers.

The source material was CD4+ T cells sorted from blood. The receptors were sampled from a woman aged 18 to 35 in good health. Both conserved end residues are part of each CDR3. The order of the fields is V gene, D gene, clone size, J gene, CDR3 protein, CDR3 DNA. A D gene is named only where the DNA matches it firmly. The size of a clone is reported for some rows only, either as once, few or many, or as a class for expanded clones.

TRBV6-5	.	few	TRBJ1-2	CASKANYGYTF	TGTGCCAGCAAAGCTAACTATGGCTACACCTTC
TRBV29-1	TRBD1	few	TRBJ1-2	CSVAGQGNGYTF	TGCAGCGTGGCGGGACAGGGCAATGGCTACACCTTC
TRBV24-1	.	many	TRBJ2-1	CATSENSNEQFF	TGTGCCACCAGTGAGAATTCCAATGAGCAGTTCTTC
TRBV27	.	few	TRBJ2-5	CASSHLEAGEETQYF	TGTGCCAGCAGCCACCTCGAGGCAGGGGAAGAGACCCAGTACTTC
TRBV12-3/TRBV12-4	.	many	TRBJ2-7	CASSLRGGRYEQYF	TGTGCCAGCAGTTTAAGGGGGGGTAGGTACGAGCAGTACTTC
TRBV20-1	.	.	TRBJ1-5	CSARGHANQPQHF	TGCAGTGCTAGAGGCCATGCAAATCAGCCCCAGCATTTT
TRBV11-3	.	.	TRBJ2-7	CASSFRSGTEEQYF	TGTGCCAGCAGCTTTAGGTCAGGAACTGAGGAGCAGTACTTC
TRBV7-9	.	.	TRBJ2-2	CASSLASGFSGELFF	TGTGCCAGCAGCTTAGCGTCGGGGTTTTCCGGGGAGCTGTTTTTT
TRBV20-1	.	.	TRBJ2-2	CSARDPSTNTGELFF	TGCAGTGCTAGAGATCCTAGTACGAACACCGGGGAGCTGTTTTTT
TRBV20-1	TRBD2	few	TRBJ2-1	CSASRLAGVSNEQFF	TGCAGTGCTAGCCGACTAGCGGGAGTTTCCAATGAGCAGTTCTTC
TRBV10-1	.	few	TRBJ2-7	CASVRTYEQYF	TGCGCCAGCGTAAGGACCTACGAGCAGTACTTC
TRBV30	.	few	TRBJ2-2	CAWSDIKNTGELFF	TGTGCCTGGAGTGATATTAAGAACACCGGGGAGCTGTTTTTT
TRBV7-9	.	.	TRBJ2-1	CASSPSSGSQFF	TGTGCCAGCAGTCCTTCCAGCGGTTCGCAGTTCTTC
TRBV5-1	.	many	TRBJ2-1	CASSPQPWSNEQFF	TGCGCCAGCAGCCCTCAGCCCTGGTCCAATGAGCAGTTCTTC
TRBV7-2	.	few	TRBJ2-1	CASSLALSNEQFF	TGTGCCAGCAGCTTAGCTCTCTCGAATGAGCAGTTCTTC
TRBV29-1	.	many	TRBJ1-4	CSVSWGLGEKLFF	TGCAGCGTTTCCTGGGGGCTGGGTGAAAAACTGTTTTTT
TRBV10-3	.	.	TRBJ2-5	CAISEVGLEETQYF	TGTGCCATCAGTGAAGTGGGACTGGAAGAGACCCAGTACTTC
TRBV11-2	TRBD2	.	TRBJ2-3	CASTLVGVRGSRGDTQYF	TGTGCCAGCACCTTAGTTGGTGTCCGCGGGAGCCGGGGGGATACGCAGTATTTT
TRBV2	TRBD2	.	TRBJ2-5	CASSGEGETQYF	TGTGCCAGCAGTGGGGAGGGAGAGACCCAGTACTTC
TRBV5-1	.	few	TRBJ1-1	CASSPQTGLNTEAFF	TGCGCCAGCAGCCCCCAGACAGGATTGAACACTGAAGCTTTCTTT
TRBV10-3	.	many	TRBJ1-1	CAMITEAFF	TGTGCCATGATCACTGAAGCTTTCTTT
TRBV6-1	.	.	TRBJ2-7	CASRRIGRNYEQYF	TGTGCCAGCAGACGGATCGGACGGAACTACGAGCAGTACTTC
TRBV20-1	.	.	TRBJ2-3	CSARAIVGRDTQYF	TGCAGTGCTAGAGCTATCGTAGGGCGGGATACGCAGTATTTT
TRBV6-1	.	.	TRBJ2-6	CASISSGANVLTF	TGTGCCAGCATATCCTCTGGGGCCAACGTCCTGACTTTC
TRBV5-4	.	few	TRBJ2-2	CASSLARAMGLGELFF	TGTGCCAGCAGCTTGGCCCGCGCGATGGGGCTCGGGGAGCTGTTTTTT
TRBV29-1	.	.	TRBJ1-2	CSFHRAAVYGYTF	TGCAGCTTCCACAGGGCGGCCGTGTATGGCTACACCTTC
TRBV12-3/TRBV12-4	.	few	TRBJ1-4	CASTYHTDEKLFF	TGTGCCAGCACCTACCATACGGATGAAAAACTGTTTTTT
TRBV7-2	.	.	TRBJ1-2	CASSLGVPFSYGYTF	TGTGCCAGCAGCTTAGGGGTACCCTTTTCCTATGGCTACACCTTC
TRBV4-3	.	few	TRBJ1-2	CASSHRGMPNYGYTF	TGCGCCAGCAGCCATAGGGGCATGCCTAACTATGGCTACACCTTC
TRBV7-6	.	few	TRBJ1-1	CASSLSGGFYIMNTEAFF	TGTGCCAGCAGCTTGAGCGGGGGGTTCTACATTATGAACACTGAAGCTTTCTTT
TRBV7-9	.	few	TRBJ2-1	CASSLIAAHNEQFF	TGTGCCAGCAGCTTAATAGCGGCACACAATGAGCAGTTCTTC